This paragraph covers one T cell receptor beta chain sequence. Its antigen is not identified. This CDR3 contains 9 residues. The germline V and J ends were trimmed by 7 bases and 12 bases, with 9 bases remaining between them. The data were taken from a study of Ad26.COV2.S vaccination and SARS-CoV-2 variants. Study as a whole: Recipients of Ad26.COV2.S got it intramuscularly, once or twice 56 days apart. Study results and limitations: There was a possibility that the TCR breadth and depth analyses underestimated total T cell responses.

The treatment: over 15 received Ad26.COV2.S at low or high dose, single or two shots; roughly five received placebo; per-sample allocation not given. Specimens were obtained on day 63 following the first vaccine or placebo injection. The sample came from a Boston adult aged 18-55 years. The administered vaccine (an Ad26 vector) expressed Wuhan-strain SARS-CoV-2 spike. TCRdb's copy holds only in-frame clones and misses some; the assay was immunoSEQ multiplex PCR. The sample carries more than 300,000 clones, 86% recorded once. This chain uses TRBV12-3 or TRBV12-4 with TRBJ1-2; D not certain. Sequenced material: peripheral blood, taken in a trial of Ad26.COV2.S vaccine versus placebo. This clonotype originated in a person aged 18 to 59 who received the Ad26.COV2.S COVID-19 vaccine or a placebo. The CDR3 DNA is TGTGCCAGCAACCAAAGGGACACCTTC. Residues: CASNQRDTF.